One and the same sample provided the 15 T cell receptor beta chains below, sequenced in a study of T cell repertoires in ileal Crohn's disease. Profiled with immunoSEQ multiplex PCR; TCRdb holds only in-frame clones, not every one. The data show roughly 31,000 clones, about four fifths seen once. The specimen was ileal tissue. The receptors here all came from an adult with Crohn's disease.

This clone has more than one count but fewer than ten. V gene TRBV10-3 combines with J gene TRBJ2-5; 7 bases fit TRBD2. This CDR3 is 14 amino acids long. Per germline, CDR1 ENHRY and CDR2 SYGVKD. V trimming: 5 bases; J trimming: 0 bases; junction bases outside the gene matches: 3. Written as DNA, the CDR3 is TGTGCCATCAGTCGCGGGGGAAACCAAGAGACCCAGTACTTC. Its protein is CAISRGGNQETQYF.

The chain uses TRBV27 and TRBJ1-1; 11 nucleotides match TRBD1. CDR1 and CDR2 from the germline V gene are MNHEY and SMNVEV (reference sequence). The CDR3 contains 14 residues. V was clipped by 7 bases and J by 5 bases; unmatched bases: 6. This chain's CDR3 is CASTRTGGATEAFF. The CDR3 DNA sequence: TGTGCCAGCACCCGGACAGGGGGCGCGACTGAAGCTTTCTTT.

This chain links TRBV5-5 with TRBJ2-7, with D unresolved. V lost 4 bases and J lost 2, with 16 bases in between. Germline values: CDR1 SGHKS, CDR2 YYEKEE (reference sequence). CDR3 length equals 15 residues. The CDR3 DNA sequence: TGTGCCAGCAGCCCGACGCTGACACGCGCCTACGAGCAGTACTTC. Translated: CASSPTLTRAYEQYF.

The chain is built from TRBV15 and TRBJ1-4; D call uncertain. Germline V gives CDR1 LNHNV, CDR2 YYDKDF (reference sequence). V lost 0 bases and J lost 7, with 12 bases in between. This CDR3 has 15 amino acids. CDR3 coding DNA: TGTGCCACCAGCAGAGATCGGGGTGTCTTTGAAAAACTGTTTTTT. Amino acids: CATSRDRGVFEKLFF.

Points on this clone: Other DNA sequences in this sample translate to the same CDR3. This chain uses TRBV4-3 with TRBJ2-7; 10 nucleotides agree with TRBD1. V dropped 1 base and J dropped 0; count of bases not matched to a gene: 0. From germline, CDR1 is LGHNA and CDR2 YSLEER. This CDR3 spans 15 amino acids. The CDR3 DNA sequence: TGCGCCAGCAGCCAAGGGACAGGGGGCTCCTACGAGCAGTACTTC. Protein product: CASSQGTGGSYEQYF.

The chain is built from TRBV4-1 and TRBJ2-2, with 7 bases aligning to TRBD2. Germline V gene sequence: CDR1 MGHRA, CDR2 YSYEKL. After removal of 5 bases from V and 3 bases from J, the junction contained 9 bases not matched to a gene. The CDR3 covers 16 residues. This chain's CDR3 is CASSFLGGRHTGELFF. The CDR3 bases are TGCGCCAGCAGCTTTCTCGGCGGGAGACACACCGGGGAGCTGTTTTTT.

A remark on this clone: Other DNA sequences in this specimen translate into the identical CDR3. The J gene is TRBJ2-1, the V gene TRBV6-1; 8 bases are a match to TRBD1. The CDR3 sequence is 15 residues long. V lost 6 bases to trimming and J lost 2 bases; unmatched junction nucleotides: 6. Germline CDR1 reads MNHNS; CDR2 reads SASEGT. CDR3 in amino acids: CASRDRAGAYNEQFF. The CDR3, as DNA: TGTGCCAGCAGGGACAGGGCCGGTGCCTACAATGAGCAGTTCTTC.

J is TRBJ2-5 and V is TRBV2; a possible D gene is TRBD1 (5 bases). The end of the DNA fits TRBJ2-7 better, so the J call may be wrong. Germline V gene data show CDR1 as SNHLY and CDR2 as FYNNEI. The CDR3 has 15 residues. CDR3 sequence: CASSEALQGAYEQYF. The CDR3 DNA reads TGTGCCAGCAGTGAAGCGCTCCAGGGTGCCTACGAGCAGTACTTC.

This clone was picked up a small number of times. The V gene is TRBV5-4, the J gene TRBJ1-2, with a possible D match to TRBD1 (6 bases). V lost 1 base and J lost 4, with 17 bases in between. The CDR3 length is 16 residues. Germline values: CDR1 SGHNT, CDR2 YYREEE (reference sequence). CDR3 in amino acids: CASSLSGQHPSYGYTF. The CDR3 DNA reads TGTGCCAGCAGCTTGTCCGGACAGCACCCCTCCTATGGCTACACCTTC.

This chain connects TRBV4-2 to TRBJ2-6; tentative D call: TRBD1 (5 bases). The CDR3 has 15 amino acids. Germline assignment: CDR1 LGHNA and CDR2 YNFKEQ. V was clipped by 1 base and J by 4 bases, with 8 bases between them. CDR3 sequence reads: CASSQAGQGANVLTF. CDR3 sequence (DNA): TGTGCCAGCAGCCAAGCAGGGCAAGGGGCCAACGTCCTGACTTTC.

The V call is TRBV5-6, the J call TRBJ2-7; 7 bases map to TRBD1. The germline CDR1 and CDR2 sequences are SGHDT and YYEEEE. The CDR3 runs 16 residues. J gave up 2 bases and V 2 bases, and 10 bases lay outside the gene matches. The CDR3, as DNA: TGTGCCAGCAGCTTCTTTTGGACAGGCGTTACCTACGAGCAGTACTTC. Translated: CASSFFWTGVTYEQYF.

V usage is TRBV11-1 and J usage is TRBJ2-1, with D possibly TRBD1 on 6 matching bases. The V end was cut by 4 bases, the J end by 5 bases, with 15 bases between. This CDR3 is 15 amino acids long. Germline loops: CDR1 SGHAT, CDR2 FQDESV (reference sequence). The CDR3 DNA is TGTGCCAGCAGCTCCAGGGGCTTCTTTAACAATGAGCAGTTCTTC. Translation: CASSSRGFFNNEQFF.

V usage is TRBV5-4 and J usage is TRBJ1-2; D is uncertain. V was shortened by 3 bases and J by 8 bases, with 14 bases between the two germline ends. CDR1 and CDR2 (germline): SGHNT, YYREEE (reference sequence). This CDR3 comprises 13 residues. CDR3 protein: CASSSPPSSGYTF. The CDR3 nucleotides are TGTGCCAGCAGCTCGCCCCCCAGTTCGGGCTACACCTTC.

CDR3 nucleotides: TGTGCCAGCAGTTTTAGGGACAGCACCTACAATGAGCAGTTCTTC. Translation: CASSFRDSTYNEQFF. J is TRBJ2-1 and V is TRBV6-5; 7 nucleotides match TRBD1. CDR1 is MNHEY and CDR2 is SVGAGI in the germline V gene. V lost 4 bases, J lost 2 bases, and 5 bases stayed unmatched. The CDR3 sequence is 15 residues long.

With regard to this clone: A junction boundary mismatches the germline segment, possibly from a read error. Other DNA sequences in the same sample also yield this CDR3. The chain joins TRBV7-7 to TRBJ2-7; 8 nucleotides align to TRBD2. This CDR3 has 14 residues. The V gene's germline CDR1 is SSHAT and CDR2 FNYEAQ (reference sequence). CDR3 sequence reads: CASSPGGLSYEQYF. Written as DNA, the CDR3 is TGCGCTAGCAGCCCGGGAGGGCTCTCCTACGAGCAGTACTTC.